These 25 T cell receptor beta chains were all obtained from the same sample, sequenced in a study of CD8 T cells in Susac syndrome (dated by TCRdb to the late 2010s). The method was the immunoSEQ multiplex PCR assay. RNA was extracted with the RNeasy kit and about 0.5 to 1 ug was reverse transcribed using random hexamers. TCRdb reprocessed the public reads (quality trimming at Q25 with fastp, clone calling with MiXCR) and kept in-frame beta chains. Rows with one shared CDR3 protein collapse into an entry with the most common genes and DNA. The table for this sample lists approximately 210,000 distinct CDR3 sequences; roughly 93% of them were counted only once. Clones ranked in the top ten supply 0.15% of the sample. The sample taken for sequencing was CD4+ T cells from PBMCs. The receptors stem from a human donor with Susac syndrome.

The V call is TRBV5-1, the J call TRBJ2-6; tentatively, D is TRBD1 (5 bases). Germline CDR1 reads SGHRS; CDR2 reads YFSETQ. V was pared by 4 bases and J by 0 bases, with 8 bases between. This CDR3 contains 15 residues. This CDR3 reads CASSTTVSGANVLTF. Here the CDR3 DNA reads TGCGCCAGCAGCACGACAGTCTCTGGGGCCAACGTCCTGACTTTC.

The genes are TRBV27 and TRBJ1-5; TRBD1 agrees at 12 bases. The CDR3 has 17 residues. Germline V lookup: CDR1 MNHEY, CDR2 SMNVEV (reference sequence). The junction had 9 bases not matched to a gene; V was cut back by 5 bases and J by 4 bases. CDR3 amino acids: CASSPRGTGGRNQPQHF. The CDR3, as DNA: TGTGCCAGCAGTCCGAGGGGGACAGGGGGCAGGAATCAGCCCCAGCATTTT.

The chain uses TRBV4-3 and TRBJ2-1; no reliable D call. The CDR3 totals 16 residues. Germline V lookup: CDR1 LGHNA, CDR2 YSLEER. Trimming took 2 bases from V and 5 from J, leaving 16 bases between them. The CDR3 DNA reads as TGCGCCAGCAGCCAAAGGGCTTACGAAATCGACAATGAGCAGTTCTTC. Encoded protein: CASSQRAYEIDNEQFF.

This chain joins TRBV20-1 and TRBJ1-2; 8 nucleotides line up with TRBD1. Trimming took 3 bases from V and 6 from J; bases not matched to a gene: 6. The germline CDR1 and CDR2 sequences are DFQATT and SNEGSKA (reference sequence). The CDR3 sequence is 13 residues long. As DNA, the CDR3 is TGCAGTGCTAGGTACTCGACAGGGGATGGCTACACCTTC. Its protein product is CSARYSTGDGYTF.

This chain connects TRBV6-2 or TRBV6-3 to TRBJ1-2, with TRBD1 matching 8 bases. From germline, CDR1 is MNHEY and CDR2 SVGEGT. V shed 0 bases and J 11 bases; nucleotides not matched to a gene: 8. The CDR3 length is 14 residues. This CDR3 reads CASSYSGDRQWYTF. The CDR3 coding sequence is TGTGCCAGCAGTTACTCCGGGGACAGGCAATGGTACACCTTC.

This rearrangement joins TRBV11-1 to TRBJ1-1, with D perhaps TRBD1 (6 bases). Germline V gene sequence: CDR1 SGHAT, CDR2 FQDESV (reference sequence). V was shortened by 2 bases and J by 3 bases, with 16 bases between the two germline ends. The CDR3 runs to 16 residues. For the CDR3, the DNA is TGTGCCAGCAGCTTAATAGGGAACAGGGTTGACACTGAAGCTTTCTTT. Protein product: CASSLIGNRVDTEAFF.

This rearrangement joins TRBV5-1 to TRBJ1-6, with 8 positions matching TRBD1. Per the germline V gene, CDR1 is SGHRS and CDR2 is YFSETQ. Trimming removed 4 bases from V and 5 bases from J; junction bases left unmatched: 5. CDR3 length: 15 residues. In nucleotides, the CDR3 is TGCGCCAGCAGCGTGGACAGGGCCAATAATTCACCCCTCCACTTT. It codes for CASSVDRANNSPLHF.

This clonotype was seen once. The genes are TRBV5-1 and TRBJ2-5; the match to TRBD2 covers 8 bases. V dropped 4 bases and J dropped 5; count of bases not matched to a gene: 10. In germline, CDR1 is SGHRS, CDR2 YFSETQ. This CDR3 is 15 amino acids long. The CDR3, as DNA: TGCGCCAGCAGCCCCCAACCGGGACTAGAGGAGACCCAGTACTTC. It encodes CASSPQPGLEETQYF.

J is TRBJ2-3 and V is TRBV18; D is possibly TRBD2 (6 bases). Germline V CDR1 and CDR2: KGHSH, LQKENI. This CDR3 contains 15 residues. The V end was cut by 3 bases, the J end by 4 bases, with 14 bases between. The CDR3: CASSPTGGSADTQYF. The CDR3 DNA is TGTGCCAGCTCACCGACCGGGGGATCGGCAGATACGCAGTATTTT.

V and J are TRBV6-2 or TRBV6-3 and TRBJ1-1; 7 nucleotides agree with TRBD1. The CDR3 sequence is 14 residues long. V was pared by 6 bases and J by 8 bases, with 12 bases of the junction left unmatched. The germline V gene encodes CDR1 MNHEY and CDR2 SVGEGT. The CDR3 bases are TGTGCCAGCAGGAAACCCGGGACAGATCAAGAAGCTTTCTTT. This gives the protein CASRKPGTDQEAFF.

The genes are TRBV20-1 and TRBJ1-1; a possible D gene is TRBD1 (6 bases). V dropped 0 bases and J dropped 5 bases, with 13 bases sitting between them. CDR1 is DFQATT, CDR2 SNEGSKA, per germline (reference sequence). This CDR3 spans 14 amino acids. This CDR3 is CSAREGRGRTEAFF. The DNA of the CDR3 is TGCAGTGCTAGAGAGGGCAGGGGTCGTACTGAAGCTTTCTTT.

The chain recombines TRBV7-9 with TRBJ1-1; D uncertain. V was pared by 4 bases and J by 3 bases, with 12 bases between. Germline lookup yields CDR1 SEHNR and CDR2 FQNEAQ (reference sequence). The CDR3 extends over 14 amino acids. The CDR3 protein is CASSSQNFDTEAFF. The CDR3 nucleotides are TGTGCCAGCAGCTCACAGAATTTCGACACTGAAGCTTTCTTT.

CDR3 in DNA: TGTGCCAGCAGCTCCACCGGGACTCCGGGCCATAGCAATCAGCCCCAGCATTTT. It yields the protein CASSSTGTPGHSNQPQHF. This chain uses TRBV28 with TRBJ1-5; the D gene is possibly TRBD1 (5 bases). From germline, CDR1 is MDHEN and CDR2 SYDVKM. The length of the CDR3 is 18 residues. The V gene lost 6 bases and the J gene lost 0 bases, with 21 bases spanning the gap. Based on the CDR3 plus reference TRBV28 and TRBJ1-5, the full variable domain is DVKVTQSSRYLVKRTGEKVFLECVQDMDHENMFWYRQDPGLGLRLIYFSYDVKMKEKGDIPEGYSVSREKKERFSLILESASTNQTSMYLCASSSTGTPGHSNQPQHFGDGTRLSIL.

This clonotype was picked up one time. This chain uses TRBV12-5 with TRBJ2-3; D perhaps matches TRBD2 (6 bases). The length of the CDR3 is 13 residues. V lost 9 bases, J lost 6 bases, and 16 bases lay in between. Germline-derived CDR1 and CDR2 are LGHNT and FRNRAP. The CDR3 here is CASTRDSQDTQYF. The CDR3 DNA reads TGTGCTAGCACCCGGGACTCTCAGGATACGCAGTATTTT.

V is TRBV3-1 and J is TRBJ1-1; maybe TRBD1 (5 bases). The CDR3 runs to 17 residues. The V gene lost 7 bases and the J gene lost 4 bases, with 25 bases spanning the gap. The germline CDR1 and CDR2 sequences are LGHDT and YNNKEL (reference sequence). This CDR3 reads CASISHPGGREPTEAFF. In DNA form, the CDR3 reads TGTGCCAGCATCTCGCACCCGGGGGGGAGGGAACCCACTGAAGCTTTCTTT.

This sequence joins TRBV9 and TRBJ1-2; a weak D match, TRBD1 (5 bases). V shed 5 bases and J shed 1 base, with 15 bases lying between them. Germline loops: CDR1 SGDLS, CDR2 YYNGEE. CDR3 length: 15 residues. CDR3 sequence (DNA): TGTGCCAGCAGGGGACTTGTGGGCAGTAACTATGGCTACACCTTC. Translated, it gives CASRGLVGSNYGYTF.

This clonotype appeared a few times. This rearrangement joins TRBV12-3 or TRBV12-4 to TRBJ1-2, with 11 bases identical to TRBD1. J lost 6 bases, V lost 5 bases, and 5 bases had no gene match. The CDR3 consists of 14 residues. The CDR3 nucleotides are TGTGCCAGCAGTCCCCGGGACAGGGGGGATGGCTACACCTTC. Protein sequence: CASSPRDRGDGYTF.

The chain employs TRBV7-2 and TRBJ1-6; D uncertain. Trimming took off 2 bases at V and 12 bases at J, with 14 bases between the two ends. Germline-derived CDR1 and CDR2 are SGHTA and FQGNSA. This CDR3 is built from 14 residues. In DNA form, the CDR3 reads TGTGCCAGCAGCTTACCCCAGTCCCTAGGACCCCTCCACTTT. Translation: CASSLPQSLGPLHF. Full variable domain (outside the CDR3, taken from reference TRBV7-2 and TRBJ1-6): GAGVSQSPSNKVTEKGKDVELRCDPISGHTALYWYRQSLGQGLEFLIYFQGNSAPDKSGLPSDRFSAERTGGSVSTLTIQRTQQEDSAVYLCASSLPQSLGPLHFGNGTRLTVT.

J is TRBJ1-2 and V is TRBV6-5, with D possibly TRBD1 on 5 matching bases. V shed 6 bases and J shed 4 bases, with 15 bases lying between them. Germline loops: CDR1 MNHEY, CDR2 SVGAGI. The CDR3 is 14 residues long. The CDR3 coding sequence is TGTGCCAGCAGAAAAGCCGGGGCCGGCTATGGCTACACCTTC. Amino acids: CASRKAGAGYGYTF.

The chain joins TRBV5-1 to TRBJ1-1; D is undetermined. The germline CDR1 and CDR2 sequences are SGHRS and YFSETQ. The V gene lost 3 bases and the J gene lost 5 bases, with 14 bases spanning the gap. This CDR3 region has 14 residues. The CDR3 spells CASSWYRGHTEAFF. The CDR3, as DNA: TGCGCCAGCAGCTGGTACCGGGGTCATACTGAAGCTTTCTTT.

This chain joins TRBV12-3 or TRBV12-4 and TRBJ1-2; D call uncertain. Trimming shortened V by 2 bases and J by 2 bases, and 9 bases separated the two germline ends. The CDR3 has 14 residues. The DNA of the CDR3 is TGTGCCAGCAGTTTACATGACACCAACTATGGCTACACCTTC. Protein sequence: CASSLHDTNYGYTF.

The chain links TRBV28 to TRBJ2-5, with D perhaps assigned TRBD1 or TRBD2 (5 bases each). The V end lost 5 bases, the J end lost 4 bases, and 17 bases lay between the germline ends. Germline V gene lookup returns CDR1 MDHEN and CDR2 SYDVKM. CDR3 length: 15 amino acids. DNA of the CDR3: TGTGCCAGCAGTCCTCGGGACGCCTCTCGAGAGACCCAGTACTTC. It specifies CASSPRDASRETQYF.

In this sample, this clonotype turned up a few times. The V call is TRBV5-1, the J call TRBJ2-4; possible D gene TRBD1, 6 bases. Germline CDR1 is SGHRS and CDR2 is YFSETQ. The V end lost 4 bases, the J end lost 3 bases, and 11 bases lay between the germline ends. The CDR3 extends over 14 amino acids. CDR3 sequence reads: CASSPIGGKNIQYF. For the CDR3, the DNA is TGCGCCAGCAGCCCGATAGGGGGCAAAAACATTCAGTACTTC.

The genes are TRBV7-2 and TRBJ2-2; TRBD2 might be the D (7 bases). Germline loops: CDR1 SGHTA, CDR2 FQGNSA. Trimming removed 2 bases from V and 4 bases from J, with 23 bases in between. This CDR3 comprises 19 residues. CDR3 bases: TGTGCCAGCAGCTTAAACCCGGTTGGGGGGGCGGTTGGCACCGGGGAGCTGTTTTTT. Translating gives CASSLNPVGGAVGTGELFF.

The J gene is TRBJ2-7, the V gene TRBV11-2; maybe TRBD1 (6 bases). V lost 0 bases and J lost 3, with 12 bases in between. Germline lookup yields CDR1 SGHAT and CDR2 FQNNGV. The CDR3 covers 15 residues. CDR3: CASSLDTTGSYEQYF. The CDR3 DNA is TGTGCCAGCAGCTTAGATACAACAGGGAGCTACGAGCAGTACTTC.